The 3 T cell receptor beta chains presented below share a single source sample, sequenced in a study of blood T cell repertoires in COVID-19. Sequencing used immunoSEQ multiplex PCR; TCRdb keeps in-frame clones, though not all of them. The repertoire includes 150,000 to 200,000 clones, around 82% of them detected once, and roughly 2% sits in the top ten. The material sequenced was peripheral blood. The receptors shown here come from a woman of 80 years or more with acute or convalescent COVID-19.

This chain connects TRBV28 to TRBJ2-1; 8 bases line up with TRBD2. Germline V lookup: CDR1 MDHEN, CDR2 SYDVKM. J lost 5 bases, V lost 6 bases, and 9 bases had no gene match. CDR3 size: 15 residues. This chain's CDR3 is CASSLGTSGNNEQFF. The CDR3 coding sequence is TGTGCCAGCAGCTTGGGAACTAGCGGTAACAATGAGCAGTTCTTC.

The rearrangement uses TRBV19 and TRBJ1-1; tentative D call: TRBD1 (5 bases). CDR3 length: 15 residues. Trimming left V 7 bases short and J 0 bases short, with 15 bases between. CDR1 and CDR2 from the germline V gene are LNHDA and SQIVND (reference sequence). The CDR3 spells CASTQTGGMNTEAFF. CDR3 nucleotides: TGTGCCAGTACCCAAACTGGGGGGATGAACACTGAAGCTTTCTTT.

The chain is built from TRBV27 and TRBJ2-3, with TRBD2 matching over 13 bases. The CDR3 spans 15 residues. Germline CDR1 is MNHEY and CDR2 is SMNVEV (reference sequence). With 5 bases clipped from V and 4 bases from J, the junction kept 3 bases outside the gene matches. CDR3: CASSLLAGGSDTQYF. DNA of the CDR3: TGTGCCAGCAGTCTACTAGCGGGAGGGTCAGATACGCAGTATTTT.